Listed here are 24 T cell receptor beta chains from one sample, sequenced in a study of cytomegalovirus exposure and HLA in healthy donors. The PCR was carried out with 60 Vbeta primers and 13 Jbeta primers. Clones were read by immunoSEQ multiplex PCR, and TCRdb kept only the in-frame ones, dropping some. There are under 95,000 clones in the sample; roughly three quarters occur only once, and approximately 14% lies in the top ten. Sequenced: PBMCs. The receptors here all came from a woman between 40 and 50 years old in good health and CMV-seropositive.

The chain recombines TRBV5-4 with TRBJ2-7, with D perhaps matching TRBD1 (5 bases). Germline-derived CDR1 and CDR2 are SGHNT and YYREEE (reference sequence). The CDR3 is 15 amino acids. V shed 1 base and J shed 3 bases, with 14 bases lying between them. The CDR3 sequence: CASSLPGSPDYEQYF. CDR3 DNA: TGTGCCAGCAGCTTGCCAGGGTCCCCCGACTACGAGCAGTACTTC.

The rearrangement uses TRBV6-5 and TRBJ1-2; TRBD1 aligns across 11 bases. Germline V gene data show CDR1 as MNHEY and CDR2 as SVGAGI. The CDR3 is 15 residues long. Losses at the gene ends were 3 bases for V and 7 bases for J; bases not matched to a gene: 7. Written as DNA, the CDR3 is TGTGCCAGCAGTTATCAGGGGACAGGGGGTGGTGGCTACACCTTC. Translating it yields CASSYQGTGGGGYTF.

This chain connects TRBV5-1 to TRBJ2-7; D perhaps matches TRBD2 (5 bases). Germline V CDR1 and CDR2: SGHRS, YFSETQ. V gave up 0 bases and J gave up 2 bases, with 9 bases separating them. There are 14 residues in the CDR3. The CDR3 spells CASSLEVGAYEQYF. As DNA, the CDR3 is TGCGCCAGCAGCTTGGAAGTCGGGGCCTACGAGCAGTACTTC. The whole variable domain, remainder taken from reference TRBV5-1 and TRBJ2-7, is KAGVTQTPRYLIKTRGQQVTLSCSPISGHRSVSWYQQTPGQGLQFLFEYFSETQRNKGNFPGRFSGRQFSNSRSEMNVSTLELGDSALYLCASSLEVGAYEQYFGPGTRLTVT.

This sequence joins TRBV4-1 and TRBJ1-5; possible D gene TRBD1, 5 bases. Trimming removed 0 bases from V and 3 bases from J, with 6 bases in between. Per the germline V gene, CDR1 is MGHRA and CDR2 is YSYEKL. This CDR3 spans 14 amino acids. This CDR3 reads CASSQDRDNQPQHF. CDR3 coding DNA: TGCGCCAGCAGCCAAGACAGGGACAATCAGCCCCAGCATTTT.

The CDR3, as DNA: TGTGCCAGCAGCTTAGAAACCTACGGGAGGTCTTACTACGAGCAGTACTTC. Protein product: CASSLETYGRSYYEQYF. The J gene is TRBJ2-7, the V gene TRBV7-2; 7 bases align to TRBD2. The CDR3 totals 17 residues. The trim removed 1 base at V and 3 bases at J, leaving 12 bases unmatched. Germline V lookup: CDR1 SGHTA, CDR2 FQGNSA.

The chain recombines TRBV25-1 with TRBJ2-7; D ambiguous. The V gene lost 6 bases and the J gene lost 3 bases, with 6 bases spanning the gap. The V gene's germline CDR1 is MGHDK and CDR2 SYGVNS. This CDR3 has 11 residues. The CDR3, as DNA: TGTGCCAGCAGCCAACACTACGAGCAGTACTTC. Residues: CASSQHYEQYF.

In its sample, this clone was seen once. In nucleotides, the CDR3 is TGTGCCTGGTTGAGATTAGCTAACTATGGCTACACCTTC. Encoded protein: CAWLRLANYGYTF. The V call is TRBV30, the J call TRBJ1-2; D gene unclear. CDR1 is GTSNPN, CDR2 SVGIG, per germline (reference sequence). This CDR3 has 13 amino acids. V shed 5 bases and J shed 0 bases, with 10 bases lying between them.

The V gene is TRBV13, the J gene TRBJ2-7, with 11 nucleotides matching TRBD2. V dropped 5 bases and J dropped 3; count of bases not matched to a gene: 6. CDR1 is PRHDT and CDR2 is FYEKMQ in the germline V gene (reference sequence). The CDR3 consists of 15 residues. Here the CDR3 DNA reads TGTGCCAGCAGCCCGCCCGGACTAGCGGGCTACGAGCAGTACTTC. It codes for CASSPPGLAGYEQYF.

This chain uses TRBV11-2 with TRBJ2-2, with D tentatively TRBD2 (5 bases). The CDR3 has 16 residues. Trimming took off 5 bases at V and 4 bases at J, with 17 bases between the two ends. Germline V gene lookup returns CDR1 SGHAT and CDR2 FQNNGV. Written as DNA, the CDR3 is TGTGCCAGCAGCCTGGGAGCAGTTGTGGGCACCGGGGAGCTGTTTTTT. Translating it yields CASSLGAVVGTGELFF.

The J gene is TRBJ1-3, the V gene TRBV28; D is undetermined. Germline-derived CDR1 and CDR2 are MDHEN and SYDVKM. V lost 6 bases and J lost 1, with 10 bases in between. The CDR3 has 14 amino acids. The DNA of the CDR3 is TGTGCCAGCAGCCGGGTCCGATCTGGAAACACCATATATTTT. Translation: CASSRVRSGNTIYF.

The genes are TRBV29-1 and TRBJ1-4; 8 nucleotides match TRBD1. Germline V lookup: CDR1 SQVTM, CDR2 ANQGSEA. The CDR3 loop spans 13 amino acids. After removal of 4 bases from V and 5 bases from J, the junction contained 3 bases not matched to a gene. In nucleotides, the CDR3 is TGCAGCGTTGTGACAGGGGCGAATGAAAAACTGTTTTTT. Amino acids: CSVVTGANEKLFF.

The rearrangement links TRBV6-5 to TRBJ1-5, with a tentative D call TRBD1 (6 bases). In germline, CDR1 is MNHEY, CDR2 SVGAGI. With 5 bases removed from V and 0 bases from J, the gap between germline ends came to 11 bases. CDR3 length: 15 amino acids. This chain's CDR3 is CASSHSGDSNQPQHF. CDR3 DNA sequence: TGTGCCAGCAGTCATTCAGGGGATAGCAATCAGCCCCAGCATTTT.

The J gene is TRBJ1-5, the V gene TRBV5-6; D might be TRBD1 (6 bases). The V and J ends lost 2 bases and 3 bases respectively, with 12 bases between them. The CDR3 contains 15 residues. CDR1 and CDR2 from the germline V gene are SGHDT and YYEEEE. This CDR3 is CASSFWTVLNQPQHF. DNA of the CDR3: TGTGCCAGCAGCTTCTGGACAGTCCTCAATCAGCCCCAGCATTTT.

The chain uses TRBV9 and TRBJ1-5; the D gene is possibly TRBD1 (5 bases). V was clipped by 4 bases and J by 6 bases, with 17 bases between them. This CDR3 is built from 15 residues. CDR1 and CDR2 (germline): SGDLS, YYNGEE. DNA of the CDR3: TGTGCCAGCAGCCCGAGTGGAGGGGCGGGTCAGCCCCAGCATTTT. This codes for CASSPSGGAGQPQHF.

The chain uses TRBV7-3 and TRBJ2-2, with 8 bases identical to TRBD1. Per the germline V gene, CDR1 is SGHTA and CDR2 is FQGTGA. Trimming at V came to 4 bases and at J to 6 bases, leaving 7 bases not matched to a gene. The CDR3 consists of 15 residues. As DNA, the CDR3 is TGTGCCAGCAGCTCCGGGACAGGAAAGTCCGGGGAGCTGTTTTTT. It translates to CASSSGTGKSGELFF.

This clone occurred once. The CDR3, as DNA: TGTGCCAGCAGCTTAGTTGGAGGGGGCTACACCTTC. Translated, it gives CASSLVGGGYTF. The chain carries TRBV7-8 and TRBJ1-2; D is undetermined. This CDR3 has 12 amino acids. V was pared by 1 base and J by 8 bases, with 8 bases between. Germline assignment: CDR1 SGHVS and CDR2 FQNEAQ.

The chain recombines TRBV28 with TRBJ2-3; TRBD1 agrees at 10 bases. In germline, CDR1 is MDHEN, CDR2 SYDVKM. V was clipped by 7 bases and J by 3 bases; unmatched bases: 10. This CDR3 spans 16 amino acids. CDR3 in DNA: TGTGCCAGCATCGGACAGGGGGTAGGAAAAACAGATACGCAGTATTTT. Translation gives CASIGQGVGKTDTQYF.

The J gene is TRBJ2-7, the V gene TRBV7-9; D not resolved. The CDR3 extends over 12 amino acids. CDR1 SEHNR and CDR2 FQNEAQ come from the germline V gene (reference sequence). Trimming removed 3 bases at V and 6 bases at J, with 9 bases between. The CDR3 bases are TGTGCCAGCAGCTTGAGTGCTTCCGAGCAGTACTTC. This codes for CASSLSASEQYF.

The chain carries TRBV5-1 and TRBJ2-5, with 13 bases matching TRBD2. The CDR3 contains 18 residues. Germline V gene data show CDR1 as SGHRS and CDR2 as YFSETQ. V trimming: 4 bases; J trimming: 1 base; junction bases outside the gene matches: 10. CDR3 residues: CASSQTSGGIPSQETQYF. CDR3 coding DNA: TGCGCCAGCAGCCAGACTAGCGGGGGGATTCCATCCCAAGAGACCCAGTACTTC.

This clone was detected once. CDR3 nucleotides: TGTGCCAGCAGTGAAGCGACAGGCATCAGGCCCCAGCATTTT. Its protein is CASSEATGIRPQHF. This chain connects TRBV2 to TRBJ1-5; D might be TRBD1 (6 bases). The germline V and J ends were trimmed by 0 bases and 9 bases, with 12 bases remaining between them. The germline V gene encodes CDR1 SNHLY and CDR2 FYNNEI. CDR3 length: 14 residues.

V usage is TRBV28 and J usage is TRBJ1-2; maybe TRBD1 (6 bases). From germline, CDR1 is MDHEN and CDR2 SYDVKM. CDR3 length: 14 residues. Trimming took 6 bases from V and 4 from J, leaving 15 bases between them. The CDR3 sequence: CASSPSTGPYGYTF. CDR3 coding DNA: TGTGCCAGCAGCCCATCGACAGGCCCCTATGGCTACACCTTC.

This chain links TRBV2 with TRBJ1-2; 11 bases map to TRBD1. This CDR3 spans 17 amino acids. The ends lost 7 bases at V and 0 bases at J; junction bases unmatched: 10. The V gene's germline CDR1 is SNHLY and CDR2 FYNNEI. This chain's CDR3 is CASMWGQGVISNYGYTF. The CDR3 nucleotides are TGTGCCAGCATGTGGGGACAGGGGGTTATTTCTAACTATGGCTACACCTTC.

This chain connects TRBV28 to TRBJ1-4; 10 bases match TRBD1. The germline V gene has CDR1 MDHEN and CDR2 SYDVKM. The CDR3 spans 15 residues. V dropped 2 bases and J dropped 7; count of bases not matched to a gene: 4. The CDR3 nucleotides are TGTGCCAGCAGTTTACCCGGACAGGGGGGTGAAAAACTGTTTTTT. It specifies CASSLPGQGGEKLFF.

The chain recombines TRBV5-1 with TRBJ1-4; possibly TRBD1 for D (6 bases). CDR1 is SGHRS, CDR2 YFSETQ, per germline. With 5 bases removed from V and 4 bases from J, the gap between germline ends came to 15 bases. The CDR3 extends over 15 amino acids. In nucleotides, the CDR3 is TGCGCCAGCAGGGACAGTGGGACAAGTAATGAAAAACTGTTTTTT. Translated: CASRDSGTSNEKLFF. Complete variable domain (other parts from reference TRBV5-1 and TRBJ1-4): KAGVTQTPRYLIKTRGQQVTLSCSPISGHRSVSWYQQTPGQGLQFLFEYFSETQRNKGNFPGRFSGRQFSNSRSEMNVSTLELGDSALYLCASRDSGTSNEKLFFGSGTQLSVL.